What follows are 16 T cell receptor beta chains derived from one specimen sequenced in a study of blood T cells in healthy people across ages (dated by TCRdb to the mid-2010s). Receptor libraries were prepared by 5' RACE. TCRdb names Illumina HiSeq 2500 as the instrument used. A second roughly 6 to 12 cycle PCR used a sample-barcoded 5' primer and a J-beta primer mix. TCRdb trimmed public reads at Q25 via fastp, called clones via MiXCR and kept in-frame beta chains. Each entry is one CDR3 protein sequence, shown with its most common DNA and genes. This sample comprises 1.2 million to 1.5 million distinct CDR3 sequences, roughly 59% of them detected only once. More than 6% of the sample comes from the top ten. Source material: blood. These receptors were collected from a man between 18 and 29 years old in good health.

The chain joins TRBV20-1 to TRBJ2-7, with D perhaps matching TRBD1 or TRBD2 (6 bases each). CDR3 length equals 14 residues. Deletions cut 0 bases from V and 2 bases from J, with 11 bases between. From germline, CDR1 is DFQATT and CDR2 SNEGSKA (reference sequence). CDR3 amino acids: CSARDRGTTYEQYF. The CDR3 coding sequence is TGCAGTGCTAGAGATCGGGGGACAACCTACGAGCAGTACTTC.

This chain uses TRBV20-1 with TRBJ1-4; the D is unclear. The V gene's germline CDR1 is DFQATT and CDR2 SNEGSKA (reference sequence). V was cut by 6 bases and J by 4 bases, with 15 bases left in between. The CDR3 is 14 amino acids. The CDR3 DNA reads TGCAGTGCCCCACTGCCCGCGGATAATGAAAAACTGTTTTTT. Protein: CSAPLPADNEKLFF.

This chain connects TRBV5-1 to TRBJ2-7, with a weak D call TRBD2 (6 bases). Germline-derived CDR1 and CDR2 are SGHRS and YFSETQ. The CDR3 length is 16 residues. The V end lost 2 bases, the J end lost 0 bases, and 15 bases lay between the germline ends. This CDR3 reads CASSLPPNSGSYEQYF. CDR3 bases: TGCGCCAGCAGCTTACCACCGAATAGCGGCTCCTACGAGCAGTACTTC.

This clonotype was observed a handful of times. The chain joins TRBV27 to TRBJ2-7, with D hard to call. The V end lost 4 bases, the J end lost 3 bases, and 13 bases lay between the germline ends. The CDR3 length is 14 residues. The germline CDR1 and CDR2 sequences are MNHEY and SMNVEV (reference sequence). CDR3 loop: CASSSTKSYYEQYF. CDR3 nucleotides: TGTGCCAGCAGTTCGACCAAGTCATACTACGAGCAGTACTTC.

The chain links TRBV12-3 or TRBV12-4 to TRBJ1-6, with 12 positions matching TRBD1. The V and J ends lost 6 bases and 7 bases, in that order; junction bases with no gene match: 4. The length of the CDR3 is 15 residues. The CDR3 spells CASRGTGGNNSPLHF. The DNA of the CDR3 is TGTGCCAGCAGGGGGACAGGGGGCAACAATTCACCCCTCCACTTT.

The gene calls are TRBV7-2 and TRBJ2-7; 7 nucleotides align to TRBD1. Germline V gene data show CDR1 as SGHTA and CDR2 as FQGNSA. The CDR3 contains 15 residues. V dropped 4 bases and J dropped 0; count of bases not matched to a gene: 6. The CDR3 coding sequence is TGTGCCAGCAGCTGGCTGACAGGGATCTCCTACGAGCAGTACTTC. Amino acid sequence: CASSWLTGISYEQYF. The whole variable domain, remainder taken from reference TRBV7-2 and TRBJ2-7, is GAGVSQSPSNKVTEKGKDVELRCDPISGHTALYWYRQSLGQGLEFLIYFQGNSAPDKSGLPSDRFSAERTGGSVSTLTIQRTQQEDSAVYLCASSWLTGISYEQYFGPGTRLTVT.

Points on this clonotype: Germline and junction disagree at one end, which may indicate a read error. This rearrangement joins TRBV10-3 to TRBJ1-5; D is ambiguous. The CDR3 contains 14 residues. In germline, CDR1 is ENHRY, CDR2 SYGVKD. The CDR3 region is CAISDDYSNQLQHF. The DNA for the CDR3 is TGTGCCATCAGTGATGATTATAGCAATCAGCTCCAGCATTTT.

V gene TRBV6-6 combines with J gene TRBJ2-2; D call uncertain. Trimming stripped 6 bases from V and 7 bases from J, with 18 bases between. From germline, CDR1 is MNHNY and CDR2 SVGAGI (reference sequence). This CDR3 spans 15 amino acids. The CDR3 here is CASRTQIAGSGELFF. DNA of the CDR3: TGTGCCAGCAGAACACAAATAGCAGGCAGCGGGGAGCTGTTTTTT.

This clonotype occurred a few times. The genes are TRBV6-2 or TRBV6-3 and TRBJ2-5, with 7 bases identical to TRBD1. The DNA end lines up better with TRBJ2-4; the J call may be wrong. Germline-derived CDR1 and CDR2 are MNHEY and SVGEGT. The CDR3 contains 14 residues. The CDR3 loop reads CASSYTGQKNIQYF. CDR3 DNA sequence: TGTGCCAGCAGTTACACGGGACAGAAAAACATTCAGTACTTC.

The chain combines TRBV20-1 with TRBJ2-3; no firm D call. CDR1 is DFQATT and CDR2 is SNEGSKA in the germline V gene (reference sequence). The CDR3 extends over 13 amino acids. V gave up 3 bases and J gave up 4 bases, with 11 bases separating them. CDR3 loop: CSARGFWADTQYF. DNA for the CDR3: TGCAGTGCTAGGGGCTTTTGGGCAGATACGCAGTATTTT.

V is TRBV20-1 and J is TRBJ2-5, with D unclear. Germline CDR1 DFQATT, CDR2 SNEGSKA (reference sequence). Trimming shortened V by 2 bases and J by 4 bases, and 11 bases separated the two germline ends. This CDR3 has 13 amino acids. CDR3 DNA sequence: TGCAGTGCTAGAAGGCCCGAGACAGAGACCCAGTACTTC. The encoded protein is CSARRPETETQYF.

V and J are TRBV20-1 and TRBJ1-2; D gene uncertain. The CDR3 totals 10 residues. Germline V CDR1 and CDR2: DFQATT, SNEGSKA (reference sequence). V was trimmed by 3 bases and J by 6 bases, leaving 5 bases between them. The CDR3 bases are TGCAGTGCTAGTGGGAATGGCTACACCTTC. It codes for CSASGNGYTF.

The V gene is TRBV4-3, the J gene TRBJ2-7, with 7 positions matching TRBD1. Germline assignment: CDR1 LGHNA and CDR2 YSLEER. The length of the CDR3 is 15 residues. With 1 base clipped from V and 3 bases from J, the junction kept 6 bases outside the gene matches. The CDR3 sequence: CASSQAAGQVYEQYF. CDR3 nucleotide sequence: TGCGCCAGCAGCCAAGCCGCCGGACAGGTCTACGAGCAGTACTTC.

This chain connects TRBV27 to TRBJ1-4; no reliable D call. The V gene lost 4 bases and the J gene lost 8 bases, with 8 bases spanning the gap. Germline assignment: CDR1 MNHEY and CDR2 SMNVEV (reference sequence). This CDR3 contains 12 residues. CDR3 sequence (DNA): TGTGCCAGCAGTTCCAGCCAGGAAAAACTGTTTTTT. Protein sequence: CASSSSQEKLFF.

This clonotype was recorded a few times. The chain links TRBV27 to TRBJ2-7, with a possible D match to TRBD2 (6 bases). Germline V gene sequence: CDR1 MNHEY, CDR2 SMNVEV (reference sequence). V was pared by 5 bases and J by 0 bases, with 14 bases between. CDR3 size: 15 residues. DNA of the CDR3: TGTGCCAGCAGTCTTAAGGGACTTGTCTCCTACGAGCAGTACTTC. Translation: CASSLKGLVSYEQYF.

This clonotype appeared a single time. The genes are TRBV12-3 or TRBV12-4 and TRBJ2-1; the D gene is possibly TRBD2 (5 bases). The CDR3 length is 17 residues. Between the trimmed V and J ends, which lost 6 bases and 0 bases, there was a span of 18 bases. In nucleotides, the CDR3 is TGTGCCAGCAGCTTGGTGGCCGGAGGATACTCCTACAATGAGCAGTTCTTC. It encodes CASSLVAGGYSYNEQFF.